The sample holds one count of the clone carrying this TCR beta chain. At one end the junction does not follow the germline gene, possibly because of a read error. The data are from a study of patients and donors after allogeneic stem cell transplantation. Each CDR3 protein is one row after TCRdb ran MiXCR on the RT-PCR reads. This sample carries 150,000 or so distinct CDR3 sequences, 20% to 25% of them seen once, and the ten largest clones take roughly 25%. Germline assignment: CDR1 DFQATT and CDR2 SNEGSKA (reference sequence). This CDR3 spans 15 amino acids. This TCR derives from a human donor who was either an allogeneic HSCT recipient or a stem cell or donor lymphocyte infusion donor (not recorded which). It is not recorded whose cells these are; they may come from a transplant donor. The chain recombines TRBV20-1 with TRBJ1-2, with 10 bases aligning to TRBD1. Sequencing was performed on blood, either unsorted or a sorted T cell fraction (not recorded which). CDR3 bases: TGCAGTGCGGTGGACAGGGGGAGTGCTAACTTTGGCTACACCTTC. Translated: CSAVDRGSANFGYTF.